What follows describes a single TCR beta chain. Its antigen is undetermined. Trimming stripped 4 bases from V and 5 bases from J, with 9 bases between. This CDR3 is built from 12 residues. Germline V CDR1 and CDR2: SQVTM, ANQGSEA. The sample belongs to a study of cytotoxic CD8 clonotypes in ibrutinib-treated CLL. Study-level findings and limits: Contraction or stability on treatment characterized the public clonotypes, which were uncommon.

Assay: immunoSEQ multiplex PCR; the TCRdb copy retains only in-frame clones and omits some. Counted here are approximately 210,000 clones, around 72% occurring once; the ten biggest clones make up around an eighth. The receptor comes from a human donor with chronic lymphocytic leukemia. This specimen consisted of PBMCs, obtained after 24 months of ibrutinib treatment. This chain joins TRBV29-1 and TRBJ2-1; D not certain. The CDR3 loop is CSVGAPNNEQFF. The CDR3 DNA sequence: TGCAGCGTTGGGGCCCCAAACAATGAGCAGTTCTTC.